This T cell receptor beta chain appears in the sequencing data of a study of T cell responses to AZD1222 COVID-19 vaccine. CDR3 length: 14 residues. V lost 0 bases, J lost 3 bases, and 10 bases lay in between. The V gene's germline CDR1 is SGHNT and CDR2 YYREEE (reference sequence). Profiling relied on immunoSEQ multiplex PCR, and the TCRdb table lists in-frame clones only, not all of them. The sample contains about 110,000 clones, roughly 88% of which appear only once. A single count supports this clone. This TCR was sampled from an adult in good health. The V gene is TRBV5-4, the J gene TRBJ2-7, with D perhaps matching TRBD2 (6 bases). Sequences were derived from peripheral blood, sampled on day 0 of AZD1222 vaccination. The CDR3 region has the DNA TGTGCCAGCAGCTTGGGTAGCGGAGGCTACGAGCAGTACTTC. Residues: CASSLGSGGYEQYF. Based on the CDR3 plus reference TRBV5-4 and TRBJ2-7, the full variable domain is ETGVTQSPTHLIKTRGQQVTLRCSSQSGHNTVSWYQQALGQGPQFIFQYYREEENGRGNFPPRFSGLQFPNYSSELNVNALELDDSALYLCASSLGSGGYEQYFGPGTRLTVT.